This T cell receptor (beta chain) is drawn from a study of T cells after yellow fever vaccination. On the study more broadly: Fractions with few cells were prepared using SMART-Seq v4 Ultra Low Input.

Findings of the study overall: Subsequent booster samples again held most clones from primary vaccination (more than 95% CD4, just under 90% CD8). Although most clonotypes did not, a small share appeared in both CD4 and CD8 compartments.

Template-switching 5'RACE yielded the TCR cDNA; a universal primer site and UMIs were added in the process. MiXCR, applied by TCRdb to the 5' RACE reads, yields one record per CDR3 protein. The sample lists 250,000 or so distinct CDR3 sequences, 6% to 7.5% occurring once. CDR3 size: 17 residues. Germline-derived CDR1 and CDR2 are GTSNPN and SVGIG (reference sequence). The junction had 15 bases not matched to a gene; V was cut back by 3 bases and J by 6 bases. A few counts support this clonotype. The antigen is not known. The rearrangement joins TRBV30 to TRBJ2-1, with TRBD2 identical over 9 bases. This sample comprised CD4+ T cells sorted from PBMCs, obtained 15 days after the yellow fever booster vaccination. The receptor was derived from a man younger than 45 who received the YFV17D yellow fever vaccine. The CDR3 region is CAWRNAGSGSSRNEQFF. The CDR3 DNA reads TGTGCCTGGAGGAACGCGGGTAGCGGGAGTTCTCGCAATGAGCAGTTCTTC.